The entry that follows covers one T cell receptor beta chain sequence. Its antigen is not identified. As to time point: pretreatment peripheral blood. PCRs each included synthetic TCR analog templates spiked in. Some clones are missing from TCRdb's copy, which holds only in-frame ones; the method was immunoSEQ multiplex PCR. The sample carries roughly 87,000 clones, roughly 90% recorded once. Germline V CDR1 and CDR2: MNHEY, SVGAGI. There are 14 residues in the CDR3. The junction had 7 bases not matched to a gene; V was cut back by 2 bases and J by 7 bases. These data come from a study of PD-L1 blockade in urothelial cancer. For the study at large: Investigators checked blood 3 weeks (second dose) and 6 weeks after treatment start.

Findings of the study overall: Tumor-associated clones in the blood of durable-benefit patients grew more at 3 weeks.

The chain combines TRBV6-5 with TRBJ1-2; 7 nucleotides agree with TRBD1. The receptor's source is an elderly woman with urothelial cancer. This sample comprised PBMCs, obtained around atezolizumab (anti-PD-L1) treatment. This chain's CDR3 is CASSYNDRAGGYTF. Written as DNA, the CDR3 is TGTGCCAGCAGTTACAATGACAGGGCGGGTGGCTACACCTTC.